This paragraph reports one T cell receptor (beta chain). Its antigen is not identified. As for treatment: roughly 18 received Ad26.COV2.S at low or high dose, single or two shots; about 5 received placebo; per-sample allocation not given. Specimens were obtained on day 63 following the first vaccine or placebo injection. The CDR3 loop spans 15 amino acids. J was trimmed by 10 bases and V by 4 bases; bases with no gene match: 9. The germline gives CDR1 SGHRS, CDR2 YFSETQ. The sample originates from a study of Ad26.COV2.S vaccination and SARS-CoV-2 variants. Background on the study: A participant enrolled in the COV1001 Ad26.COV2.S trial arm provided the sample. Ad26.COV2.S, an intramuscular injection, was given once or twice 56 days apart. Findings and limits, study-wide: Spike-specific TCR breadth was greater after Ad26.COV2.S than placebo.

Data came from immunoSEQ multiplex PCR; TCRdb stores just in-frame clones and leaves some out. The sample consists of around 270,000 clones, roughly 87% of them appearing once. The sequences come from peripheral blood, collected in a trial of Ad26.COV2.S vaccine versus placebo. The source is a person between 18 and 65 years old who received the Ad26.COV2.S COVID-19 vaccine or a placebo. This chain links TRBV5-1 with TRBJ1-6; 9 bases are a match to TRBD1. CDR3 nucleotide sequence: TGCGCCAGCAGCCCAGGGACAGGGCAACGGTCACCCCTCCACTTT. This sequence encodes CASSPGTGQRSPLHF.